The 32 T cell receptor beta chains in this list originate from one sample, sequenced in a study of human T cells and chemical hapten exposure. The time point here: patch test 2, 6 weeks after DPC sensitization. As to treatment: therapeutic diphenylcyclopropenone sensitization with weekly scalp DPC. TCRdb re-analysed the RACE reads in MiXCR, keeping a single row per CDR3 protein. Among about 84,000 distinct CDR3 sequences listed, around 9.3% were seen once. Sequenced here: whole blood, sampled in connection with sensitization to the hapten diphenylcyclopropenone (DPC). These receptors were taken from a woman in her forties or fifties with alopecia areata. Some clones in this sample may be carry-over from other donors' samples.

This clonotype came up many times. The gene calls are TRBV6-6 and TRBJ1-5, with D maybe TRBD1 (6 bases). The CDR3 sequence is 17 residues long. V was clipped by 0 bases and J by 2 bases, with 14 bases between them. CDR1 MNHNY and CDR2 SVGAGI come from the germline V gene (reference sequence). The CDR3 nucleotides read TGTGCCAGCAGTTACTCGACGGGGGGGCAGGGCAATCAGCCCCAGCATTTT. This codes for CASSYSTGGQGNQPQHF.

The CDR3 reads CASSLEIGLGGTYEQYF. DNA of the CDR3: TGTGCCAGCAGTTTAGAAATCGGACTAGGGGGGACCTACGAGCAGTACTTC. The chain uses TRBV12-3 or TRBV12-4 and TRBJ2-7; possible D gene TRBD2, 7 bases. V lost 1 base and J 2 bases, leaving 18 bases between the germline ends. This CDR3 region has 17 residues.

This clonotype was observed many times. J is TRBJ2-1 and V is TRBV28; D not certain. Germline V gene lookup returns CDR1 MDHEN and CDR2 SYDVKM. This CDR3 region has 12 residues. V dropped 5 bases and J dropped 8 bases, with 10 bases sitting between them. The CDR3 sequence: CASSANNDEQFF. The CDR3 DNA is TGTGCCAGCAGTGCAAATAACGATGAGCAGTTCTTC.

This clonotype was counted once. The chain uses TRBV20-1 and TRBJ2-3; tentatively, D is TRBD1 or TRBD2 (5 bases each). V was trimmed by 3 bases and J by 3 bases, leaving 13 bases between them. The CDR3 has 14 amino acids. Germline-derived CDR1 and CDR2 are DFQATT and SNEGSKA (reference sequence). This CDR3 reads CSARRGMDTDTQYF. The CDR3, as DNA: TGCAGTGCTAGGAGGGGCATGGATACAGATACGCAGTATTTT.

The chain has TRBV3-1 and TRBJ1-1; 9 bases align to TRBD1. This CDR3 spans 15 amino acids. Germline CDR1 is LGHDT and CDR2 is YNNKEL (reference sequence). V lost 6 bases, J lost 1 base, and 6 bases stayed unmatched. The CDR3 bases are TGTGCCAGCAGACGACCGGGACAGGGGAACACTGAAGCTTTCTTT. Amino acids: CASRRPGQGNTEAFF.

This clonotype is medium-sized within its sample. The rearrangement uses TRBV7-8 and TRBJ2-6; no reliable D call. Germline assignment: CDR1 SGHVS and CDR2 FQNEAQ. The CDR3 contains 15 residues. V lost 1 base, J lost 0 bases, and 4 bases lay in between. CDR3 sequence reads: CASSLVGSGANVLTF. The CDR3 bases are TGTGCCAGCAGCTTAGTGGGCTCTGGGGCCAACGTCCTGACTTTC.

Worth noting for this clonotype: This sequence may be a read error, since a much larger clone differs from it by one base. This CDR3 reads CASSQQKSNQPQHF. DNA of the CDR3: TGTGCCAGCAGCCAACAGAAAAGCAATCAGCCCCAGCATTTT. The V call is TRBV3-1, the J call TRBJ1-5, with D unresolved. Per the germline V gene, CDR1 is LGHDT and CDR2 is YNNKEL (reference sequence). The CDR3 sequence is 14 residues long. V lost 2 bases and J 1 base, leaving 6 bases between the germline ends. Complete variable domain (other parts from reference TRBV3-1 and TRBJ1-5): DTAVSQTPKYLVTQMGNDKSIKCEQNLGHDTMYWYKQDSKKFLKIMFSYNNKELIINETVPNRFSPKSPDKAHLNLHINSLELGDSAVYFCASSQQKSNQPQHFGDGTRLSIL.

This chain uses TRBV7-7 with TRBJ2-5; 7 positions agree with TRBD1. CDR1 and CDR2 from the germline V gene are SSHAT and FNYEAQ (reference sequence). The V segment lost 5 bases and the J segment 2 bases; nucleotides outside the gene matches: 8. The CDR3 totals 15 residues. The CDR3, as DNA: TGTGCCAGCAGCCTACAGGGACAGAGTCAAGAGACCCAGTACTTC. It specifies CASSLQGQSQETQYF. The whole variable domain, remainder taken from reference TRBV7-7 and TRBJ2-5, is GAGVSQSPRYKVTKRGQDVTLRCDPISSHATLYWYQQALGQGPEFLTYFNYEAQPDKSGLPSDRFSAERPEGSISTLTIQRTEQRDSAMYRCASSLQGQSQETQYFGPGTRLLVL.

A word on this clonotype: This could be a read error, since a much larger clone is one nucleotide away. The chain couples TRBV20-1 to TRBJ2-4; D gene unclear. The germline gives CDR1 DFQATT, CDR2 SNEGSKA (reference sequence). The CDR3 length is 15 residues. Between the trimmed V and J ends, which lost 0 bases and 3 bases, there was a span of 12 bases. CDR3 loop: CSAREARQCKNIQYF. The CDR3, as DNA: TGCAGTGCTAGAGAGGCCAGGCAGTGCAAAAACATTCAGTACTTC.

This clonotype is classed as medium-sized (0.01 to 0.1%). This chain links TRBV7-9 with TRBJ2-2; perhaps D is TRBD1 or TRBD2 (5 bases each). V was cut by 4 bases and J by 1 base, with 16 bases left in between. Per germline, CDR1 SEHNR and CDR2 FQNEAQ (reference sequence). The CDR3 runs 17 residues. In DNA form, the CDR3 reads TGTGCCAGCAGCTCGTACAACCCGGGGCAGAACACCGGGGAGCTGTTTTTT. It encodes CASSSYNPGQNTGELFF. The variable domain in full, completed from reference TRBV7-9 and TRBJ2-2, reads DTGVSQNPRHKITKRGQNVTFRCDPISEHNRLYWYRQTLGQGPEFLTYFQNEAQLEKSRLLSDRFSAERPKGSFSTLEIQRTEQGDSAMYLCASSSYNPGQNTGELFFGEGSRLTVL.

The chain uses TRBV3-1 and TRBJ2-1; 7 positions match TRBD2. After removal of 4 bases from V and 9 bases from J, the junction contained 12 bases not matched to a gene. From germline, CDR1 is LGHDT and CDR2 YNNKEL (reference sequence). This CDR3 contains 15 residues. The CDR3 region is CASSPSPVAGFEQFF. In DNA form, the CDR3 reads TGTGCCAGCAGCCCCTCCCCGGTAGCGGGTTTTGAGCAGTTCTTC.

This clonotype was seen at least ten times. The chain recombines TRBV7-6 with TRBJ1-1; 8 positions agree with TRBD1. With V trimmed by 2 bases and J by 1 base, 3 bases remained unmatched. Germline V gene data show CDR1 as SGHVS and CDR2 as FNYEAQ. The CDR3 sequence is 15 residues long. Here the CDR3 DNA reads TGTGCCAGCAGCTTACAACAGGGGGGGAACACTGAAGCTTTCTTT. It encodes CASSLQQGGNTEAFF.

At least ten counts were recorded for this clonotype. The V call is TRBV7-2, the J call TRBJ1-2, with D hard to call. Trimming removed 2 bases from V and 4 bases from J, with 14 bases in between. This CDR3 has 15 residues. In germline, CDR1 is SGHTA, CDR2 FQGNSA. The CDR3 sequence is CASSLTDDPFYGYTF. CDR3 sequence (DNA): TGTGCCAGCAGCTTAACTGACGACCCTTTCTATGGCTACACCTTC.

This clonotype was detected ten times or more. The chain carries TRBV28 and TRBJ1-1, with a tentative D call TRBD1 (6 bases). There are 14 residues in the CDR3. The germline V gene has CDR1 MDHEN and CDR2 SYDVKM. Trimming shortened V by 5 bases and J by 1 base, and 11 bases separated the two germline ends. In nucleotides, the CDR3 is TGTGCCAGCAGTGCACACAGGGAGAACACTGAAGCTTTCTTT. Its protein product is CASSAHRENTEAFF.

This clonotype was detected ten times or more. V gene TRBV7-9 combines with J gene TRBJ2-7; D ambiguous. Germline CDR1 and CDR2: SEHNR and FQNEAQ (reference sequence). V lost 3 bases to trimming and J lost 3 bases, with 9 bases between them. The CDR3 spans 13 residues. The CDR3 DNA reads as TGTGCCAGCAGCTTTGAAACCGACTACGAGCAGTACTTC. Its protein product is CASSFETDYEQYF.

The V and J genes are TRBV28 and TRBJ1-5; no firm D call. Germline CDR1 is MDHEN and CDR2 is SYDVKM. CDR3 length: 13 residues. Deletions cut 4 bases from V and 5 bases from J, with 9 bases between. The chain's CDR3 is CASSSPPDQPQHF. The DNA for the CDR3 is TGTGCCAGCAGTTCTCCTCCGGATCAGCCCCAGCATTTT.

The table lists this clonotype with many counts. V gene TRBV7-2 combines with J gene TRBJ1-6, with TRBD1 matching 9 bases. CDR1 is SGHTA and CDR2 is FQGNSA in the germline V gene. With 5 bases clipped from V and 6 bases from J, the junction kept 5 bases outside the gene matches. This CDR3 is 15 amino acids long. CDR3 amino acids: CASSPGTGFNSPLHF. CDR3 bases: TGTGCCAGCAGCCCCGGGACAGGGTTTAATTCACCCCTCCACTTT.

This clonotype was seen many times. The chain carries TRBV5-5 and TRBJ2-1, with TRBD1 matching 7 bases. J was trimmed by 4 bases and V by 4 bases; bases with no gene match: 11. This CDR3 spans 16 amino acids. CDR1 SGHKS and CDR2 YYEKEE come from the germline V gene (reference sequence). CDR3 DNA sequence: TGTGCCAGCAGCGGGGCAGGGGGTATCCTTTACAATGAGCAGTTCTTC. It codes for CASSGAGGILYNEQFF.

This clonotype was recorded at least ten times. This chain connects TRBV3-1 to TRBJ1-5; D not certain. Germline lookup yields CDR1 LGHDT and CDR2 YNNKEL (reference sequence). V dropped 5 bases and J dropped 0 bases, with 8 bases sitting between them. CDR3 length equals 14 residues. For the CDR3, the DNA is TGTGCCAGCAGCACAGACGGTAGCAATCAGCCCCAGCATTTT. Encoded protein: CASSTDGSNQPQHF.

In its sample, this clonotype was seen a few times. The chain employs TRBV7-6 and TRBJ2-2; D gene ambiguous. This CDR3 spans 14 amino acids. From germline, CDR1 is SGHVS and CDR2 FNYEAQ. V gave up 5 bases and J gave up 2 bases, with 9 bases separating them. The CDR3 sequence is CASSTQINTGELFF. The CDR3 DNA sequence: TGTGCCAGCAGCACCCAAATTAACACCGGGGAGCTGTTTTTT. Drawing the rest from reference TRBV7-6 and TRBJ2-2, the complete variable domain is GAGVSQSPRYKVTKRGQDVALRCDPISGHVSLYWYRQALGQGPEFLTYFNYEAQQDKSGLPNDRFSAERPEGSISTLTIQRTEQRDSAMYRCASSTQINTGELFFGEGSRLTVL.

This sequence joins TRBV29-1 and TRBJ2-5, with a possible D match to TRBD1 (5 bases). The germline V gene has CDR1 SQVTM and CDR2 ANQGSEA. V was trimmed by 7 bases and J by 6 bases, leaving 9 bases between them. The CDR3 extends over 10 amino acids. CDR3 nucleotide sequence: TGCAGCGGGGGCGGACAGACCCAGTACTTC. Translating gives CSGGGQTQYF. Supplemented by reference TRBV29-1 and TRBJ2-5, the full variable domain reads SAVISQKPSRDICQRGTSLTIQCQVDSQVTMMFWYRQQPGQSLTLIATANQGSEATYESGFVIDKFPISRPNLTFSTLTVSNMSPEDSSIYLCSGGGQTQYFGPGTRLLVL.

This chain uses TRBV7-2 with TRBJ2-1, with TRBD2 identical over 10 bases. The CDR3 runs 17 residues. The V gene end was trimmed by 2 bases and the J gene end by 7 bases; junction bases not matched to a gene: 11. CDR1 is SGHTA, CDR2 FQGNSA, per germline. CDR3 sequence reads: CASSLRKLAGLGNEQFF. CDR3 DNA: TGTGCCAGCAGCTTACGAAAACTAGCGGGATTGGGAAATGAGCAGTTCTTC.

A few counts support this clonotype. The chain joins TRBV15 to TRBJ2-6; 7 nucleotides agree with TRBD2. Germline trimming cut 3 bases from V and 2 bases from J; bases unmatched to any gene: 4. The V gene's germline CDR1 is LNHNV and CDR2 YYDKDF (reference sequence). The CDR3 sequence is 16 residues long. CDR3 nucleotide sequence: TGTGCCACCAGCAGGGAAGCGGGGCCTGGGGCCAACGTCCTGACTTTC. Translating gives CATSREAGPGANVLTF.

This clonotype has only a few counts. CDR3 residues: CASSLSAPSYEQYF. The DNA of the CDR3 is TGTGCCAGCAGTTTATCTGCCCCCTCCTACGAGCAGTACTTC. The chain combines TRBV28 with TRBJ2-7; D is unresolved. From germline, CDR1 is MDHEN and CDR2 SYDVKM. V dropped 1 base and J dropped 0 bases, with 7 bases sitting between them. CDR3 length: 14 residues.

The table lists this clonotype with a few counts. The chain is built from TRBV12-3 or TRBV12-4 and TRBJ2-3; possible D gene TRBD2, 6 bases. The CDR3 length is 15 residues. Trimming shortened V by 2 bases and J by 6 bases, and 15 bases separated the two germline ends. The CDR3 coding sequence is TGTGCCAGCAGTTTACAACTAGCAGTGTCGGATACGCAGTATTTT. It specifies CASSLQLAVSDTQYF.

This chain links TRBV3-1 with TRBJ2-3; D uncertain. The CDR3 contains 16 residues. Germline values: CDR1 LGHDT, CDR2 YNNKEL (reference sequence). V was cut by 2 bases and J by 3 bases, with 15 bases left in between. The CDR3 region is CASSQHRVDGTDTQYF. CDR3 nucleotide sequence: TGTGCCAGCAGCCAACACCGCGTGGACGGGACAGATACGCAGTATTTT.

This clonotype was counted at least ten times. The CDR3, as DNA: TGCAGTGCTAGAATAGCGGGAGGGCCAGATACGCAGTATTTT. Amino acids: CSARIAGGPDTQYF. This sequence joins TRBV20-1 and TRBJ2-3; TRBD2 agrees at 11 bases. The CDR3 sequence is 14 residues long. Germline V gene sequence: CDR1 DFQATT, CDR2 SNEGSKA (reference sequence). V trimming: 2 bases; J trimming: 4 bases; junction bases outside the gene matches: 2.

This clonotype was counted many times. The V gene is TRBV6-5, the J gene TRBJ2-3; D gene uncertain. Germline CDR1 MNHEY, CDR2 SVGAGI. The CDR3 runs 15 residues. V lost 6 bases to trimming and J lost 0 bases, with 13 bases between them. The CDR3 protein is CASRPYEDSTDTQYF. CDR3 nucleotides: TGTGCCAGCAGACCCTACGAAGACAGCACAGATACGCAGTATTTT.

This clonotype came up a few times. The V call is TRBV6-2 or TRBV6-3, the J call TRBJ2-1, with D unresolved. V was trimmed by 7 bases and J by 3 bases, leaving 13 bases between them. The CDR3 is made up of 14 amino acids. Looked up from germline, CDR1 is MNHEY and CDR2 is SVGEGT. The DNA for the CDR3 is TGTGCCAGCACCCCCCCGACTCTCTACAATGAGCAGTTCTTC. It codes for CASTPPTLYNEQFF.

This clonotype was counted only a few times. The chain combines TRBV5-1 with TRBJ2-3; 8 bases agree with TRBD2. CDR1 is SGHRS and CDR2 is YFSETQ in the germline V gene. CDR3 length: 16 residues. Trimming took 0 bases from V and 1 from J; bases not matched to a gene: 4. The CDR3 protein is CASSLVAGGRTDTQYF. In DNA, the CDR3 is TGCGCCAGCAGCTTGGTGGCGGGAGGCCGCACAGATACGCAGTATTTT.

This clonotype appeared many times. The chain combines TRBV14 with TRBJ1-1; a weak D match, TRBD1 (6 bases). Per germline, CDR1 SGHDN and CDR2 FVKESK. V lost 4 bases to trimming and J lost 5 bases, with 17 bases between them. This CDR3 region has 15 residues. The CDR3 bases are TGTGCCAGCAGCCCTATCGGGCAGGGGAATACTGAAGCTTTCTTT. Protein: CASSPIGQGNTEAFF.

The chain employs TRBV7-2 and TRBJ2-7; TRBD2 matches 10 bases. Germline loops: CDR1 SGHTA, CDR2 FQGNSA. The V gene end was trimmed by 5 bases and the J gene end by 2 bases; junction bases not matched to a gene: 6. This CDR3 spans 15 amino acids. The CDR3 sequence is CASSQTSGQTYEQYF. CDR3 DNA: TGTGCCAGCAGCCAGACTAGCGGGCAAACCTACGAGCAGTACTTC.